The 4 T cell receptor beta chains listed next were all sequenced from one sample in a study of cytomegalovirus exposure and HLA in healthy donors. The study ran its PCR with 60 Vbeta and 13 Jbeta primers. Clones were sequenced by immunoSEQ multiplex PCR, and TCRdb holds only the in-frame ones, with some missing. The sample lists about 190,000 clones, roughly 76% occurring once. The specimen was PBMCs. The receptors were sampled from a woman in her 30s in good health and CMV-seropositive.

This clone was counted once. V and J are TRBV9 and TRBJ2-3; 7 bases are shared with TRBD2. The CDR3 totals 15 residues. Germline CDR1 is SGDLS and CDR2 is YYNGEE. The junction had 10 bases not matched to a gene; V was cut back by 4 bases and J by 5 bases. CDR3 region: CASSPWTREVDTQYF. The CDR3 nucleotides read TGTGCCAGCAGCCCCTGGACTAGGGAGGTAGATACGCAGTATTTT.

This chain connects TRBV5-8 to TRBJ2-5; 9 nucleotides agree with TRBD1. V trimming: 4 bases; J trimming: 4 bases; junction bases outside the gene matches: 11. Per the germline V gene, CDR1 is SGHTS and CDR2 is YDEGEE. This CDR3 comprises 16 residues. The CDR3 here is CASSVPRTGEGETQYF. Here the CDR3 DNA reads TGTGCCAGCAGCGTACCCCGGACAGGGGAAGGAGAGACCCAGTACTTC. The entire variable domain, with the rest obtained from reference TRBV5-8 and TRBJ2-5, is as follows: EAGVTQSPTHLIKTRGQQATLRCSPISGHTSVYWYQQALGLGLQFLLWYDEGEERNRGNFPPRFSGRQFPNYSSELNVNALELEDSALYLCASSVPRTGEGETQYFGPGTRLLVL.

This sequence joins TRBV6-5 and TRBJ2-7, with 9 bases lining up with TRBD2. CDR1 and CDR2 from the germline V gene are MNHEY and SVGAGI. There are 16 residues in the CDR3. The J segment lost 3 bases and the V segment lost 2 bases, leaving 8 bases of the junction unmatched. The CDR3: CASSYPTPSGIYEQYF. The CDR3 DNA reads as TGTGCCAGCAGTTACCCCACCCCTAGCGGGATCTACGAGCAGTACTTC.

This clone was seen a handful of times. The chain joins TRBV28 to TRBJ1-3, with 7 bases that match TRBD1. The V gene end was trimmed by 3 bases and the J gene end by 5 bases; junction bases not matched to a gene: 13. There are 17 residues in the CDR3. The germline V gene has CDR1 MDHEN and CDR2 SYDVKM. The CDR3 here is CASSFLLQGSSRNTIYF. The CDR3 region has the DNA TGTGCCAGCAGTTTCCTCCTACAGGGGTCTTCTAGAAACACCATATATTTT.